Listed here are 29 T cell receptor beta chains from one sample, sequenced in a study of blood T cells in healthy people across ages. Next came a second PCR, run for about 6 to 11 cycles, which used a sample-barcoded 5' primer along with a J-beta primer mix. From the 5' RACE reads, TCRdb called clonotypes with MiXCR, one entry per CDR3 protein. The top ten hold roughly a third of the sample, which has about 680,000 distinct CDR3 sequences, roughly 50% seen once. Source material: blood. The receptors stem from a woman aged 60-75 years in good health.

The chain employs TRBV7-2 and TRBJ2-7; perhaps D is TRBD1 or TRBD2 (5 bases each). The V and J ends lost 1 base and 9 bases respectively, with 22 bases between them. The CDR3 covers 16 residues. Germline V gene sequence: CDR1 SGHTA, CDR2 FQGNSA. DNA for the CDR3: TGTGCCAGCAGCTTAGTTGGGGGACGAACCCCGAGGACGCAGTACTTC. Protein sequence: CASSLVGGRTPRTQYF. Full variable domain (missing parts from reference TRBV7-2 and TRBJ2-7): GAGVSQSPSNKVTEKGKDVELRCDPISGHTALYWYRQSLGQGLEFLIYFQGNSAPDKSGLPSDRFSAERTGGSVSTLTIQRTQQEDSAVYLCASSLVGGRTPRTQYFGPGTRLTVT.

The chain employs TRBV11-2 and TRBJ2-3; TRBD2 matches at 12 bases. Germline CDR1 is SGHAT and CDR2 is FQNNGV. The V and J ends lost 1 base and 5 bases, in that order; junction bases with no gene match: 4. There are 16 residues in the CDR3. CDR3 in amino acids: CASSLGLAGAGDTQYF. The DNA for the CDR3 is TGTGCCAGCAGCTTAGGACTAGCGGGAGCGGGAGATACGCAGTATTTT.

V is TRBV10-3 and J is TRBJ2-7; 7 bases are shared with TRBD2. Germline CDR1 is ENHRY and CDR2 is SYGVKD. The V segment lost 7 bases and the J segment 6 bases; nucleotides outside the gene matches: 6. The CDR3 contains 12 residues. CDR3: CAITWTRSEQYF. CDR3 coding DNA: TGTGCCATCACATGGACTAGGAGCGAGCAGTACTTC.

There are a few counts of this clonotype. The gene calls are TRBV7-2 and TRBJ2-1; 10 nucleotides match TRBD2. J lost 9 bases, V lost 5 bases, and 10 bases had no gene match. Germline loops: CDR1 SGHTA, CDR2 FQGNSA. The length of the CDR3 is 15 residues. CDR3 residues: CASSPPSGRVGEQFF. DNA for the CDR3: TGTGCCAGCAGCCCACCTAGCGGGAGAGTCGGTGAGCAGTTCTTC. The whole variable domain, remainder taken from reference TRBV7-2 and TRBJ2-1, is GAGVSQSPSNKVTEKGKDVELRCDPISGHTALYWYRQSLGQGLEFLIYFQGNSAPDKSGLPSDRFSAERTGGSVSTLTIQRTQQEDSAVYLCASSPPSGRVGEQFFGPGTRLTVL.

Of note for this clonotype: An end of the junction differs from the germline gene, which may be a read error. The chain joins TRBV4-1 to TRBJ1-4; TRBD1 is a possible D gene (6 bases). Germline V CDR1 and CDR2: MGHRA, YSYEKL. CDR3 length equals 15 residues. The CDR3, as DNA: TGCGCCAGCAGCCCGGATCCAGGGGAGAGTGAAGAACTGTTTTTT. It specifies CASSPDPGESEELFF.

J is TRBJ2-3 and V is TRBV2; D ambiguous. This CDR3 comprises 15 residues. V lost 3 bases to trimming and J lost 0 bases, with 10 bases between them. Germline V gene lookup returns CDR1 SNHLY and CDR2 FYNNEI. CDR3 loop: CASSDRGKSTDTQYF. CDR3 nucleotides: TGTGCCAGCAGTGACAGAGGCAAGAGCACAGATACGCAGTATTTT.

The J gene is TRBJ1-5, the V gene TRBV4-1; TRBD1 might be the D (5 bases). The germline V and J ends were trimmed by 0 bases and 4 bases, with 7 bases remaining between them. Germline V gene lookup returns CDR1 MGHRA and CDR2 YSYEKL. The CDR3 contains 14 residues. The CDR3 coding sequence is TGCGCCAGCAGCCAAGATCAGGGAAATCAGCCCCAGCATTTT. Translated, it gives CASSQDQGNQPQHF.

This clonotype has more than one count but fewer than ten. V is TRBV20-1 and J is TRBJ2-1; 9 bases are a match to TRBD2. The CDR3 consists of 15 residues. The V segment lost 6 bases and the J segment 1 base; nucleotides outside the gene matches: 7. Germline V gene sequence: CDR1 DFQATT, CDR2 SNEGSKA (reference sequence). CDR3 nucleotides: TGCAGTGCAAAACTAGCGGGTCTATCCTACAATGAGCAGTTCTTC. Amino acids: CSAKLAGLSYNEQFF.

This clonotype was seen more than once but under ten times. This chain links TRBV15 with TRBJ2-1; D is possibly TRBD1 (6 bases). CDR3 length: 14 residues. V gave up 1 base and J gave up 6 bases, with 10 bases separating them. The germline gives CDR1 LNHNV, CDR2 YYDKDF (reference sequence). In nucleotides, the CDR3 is TGTGCCACCAGCAGAGCAGGGGCGGTCAATGAGCAGTTCTTC. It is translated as CATSRAGAVNEQFF.

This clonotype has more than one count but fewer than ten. The CDR3, as DNA: TGTGCCAGCTCACCACAGTCGGGGCGCGAAGAGACCCAGTACTTC. Its translation is CASSPQSGREETQYF. This chain uses TRBV18 with TRBJ2-5; D tentatively reads TRBD1 or TRBD2 (5 bases each). V was shortened by 1 base and J by 3 bases, with 12 bases between the two germline ends. The CDR3 has 15 amino acids. Germline V CDR1 and CDR2: KGHSH, LQKENI.

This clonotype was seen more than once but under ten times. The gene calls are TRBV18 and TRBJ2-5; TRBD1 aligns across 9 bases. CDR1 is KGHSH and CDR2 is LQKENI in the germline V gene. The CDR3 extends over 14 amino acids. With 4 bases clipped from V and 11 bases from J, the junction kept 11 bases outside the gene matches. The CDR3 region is CASSRGDRVDEQYF. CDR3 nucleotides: TGTGCCAGCTCACGAGGGGACAGGGTGGATGAGCAGTACTTC.

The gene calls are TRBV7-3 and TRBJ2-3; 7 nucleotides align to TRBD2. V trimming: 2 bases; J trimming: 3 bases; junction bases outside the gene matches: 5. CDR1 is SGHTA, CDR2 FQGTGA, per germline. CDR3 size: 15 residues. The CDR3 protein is CASSLYGGRTDTQYF. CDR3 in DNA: TGTGCCAGCAGCTTATATGGCGGGAGAACAGATACGCAGTATTTT.

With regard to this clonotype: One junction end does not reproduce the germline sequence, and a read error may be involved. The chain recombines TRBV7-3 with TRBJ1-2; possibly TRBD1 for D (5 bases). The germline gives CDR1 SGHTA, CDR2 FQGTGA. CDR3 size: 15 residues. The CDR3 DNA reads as TGTGCCAGCAGCATAACGCACAGGAGTGGCTATGGCTACACCTTC. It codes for CASSITHRSGYGYTF. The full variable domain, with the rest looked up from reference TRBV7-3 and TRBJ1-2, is GAGVSQTPSNKVTEKGKYVELRCDPISGHTALYWYRQSLGQGPEFLIYFQGTGAADDSGLPNDRFFAVRPEGSVSTLKIQRTERGDSAVYLCASSITHRSGYGYTFGSGTRLTVV.

The CDR3 is CSGYSDNNEQFF. The DNA for the CDR3 is TGCAGTGGCTATAGTGACAACAATGAGCAGTTCTTC. The V call is TRBV20-1, the J call TRBJ2-1; D remains unclear. The CDR3 has 12 residues. Between the trimmed V and J ends, which lost 7 bases and 5 bases, there was a span of 12 bases. Germline loops: CDR1 DFQATT, CDR2 SNEGSKA (reference sequence).

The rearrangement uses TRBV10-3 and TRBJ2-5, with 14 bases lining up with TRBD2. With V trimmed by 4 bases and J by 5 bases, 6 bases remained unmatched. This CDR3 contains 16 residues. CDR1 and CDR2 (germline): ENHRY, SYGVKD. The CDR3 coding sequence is TGTGCCATCAGTGGTTGGACTAGCGGGAGGCTCGAGACCCAGTACTTC. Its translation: CAISGWTSGRLETQYF.

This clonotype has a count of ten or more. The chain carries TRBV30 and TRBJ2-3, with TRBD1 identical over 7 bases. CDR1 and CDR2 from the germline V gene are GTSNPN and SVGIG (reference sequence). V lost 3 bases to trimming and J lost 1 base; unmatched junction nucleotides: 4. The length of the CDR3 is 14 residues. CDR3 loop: CAWRGDRRTDTQYF. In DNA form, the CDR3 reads TGTGCCTGGAGGGGGGACAGACGCACAGATACGCAGTATTTT.

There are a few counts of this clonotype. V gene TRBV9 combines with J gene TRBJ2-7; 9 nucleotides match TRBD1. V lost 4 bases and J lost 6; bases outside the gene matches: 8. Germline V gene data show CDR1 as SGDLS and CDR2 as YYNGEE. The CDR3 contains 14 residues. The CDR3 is CASSQGTGRAEQYF. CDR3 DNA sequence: TGTGCCAGCAGCCAAGGGACAGGGAGGGCCGAGCAGTACTTC.

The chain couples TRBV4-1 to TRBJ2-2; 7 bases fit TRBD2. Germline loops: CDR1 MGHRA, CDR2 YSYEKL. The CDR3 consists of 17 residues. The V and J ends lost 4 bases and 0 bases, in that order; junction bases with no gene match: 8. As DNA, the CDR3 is TGCGCCAGCAGCCCGAGGGTCGGGGGGACGAACACCGGGGAGCTGTTTTTT. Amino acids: CASSPRVGGTNTGELFF.

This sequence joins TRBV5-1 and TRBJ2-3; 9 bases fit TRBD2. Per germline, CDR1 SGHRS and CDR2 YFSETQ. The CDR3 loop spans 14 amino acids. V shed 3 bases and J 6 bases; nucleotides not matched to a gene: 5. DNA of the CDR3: TGCGCCAGCAGCTCCCGGACTAGCGCCGATACGCAGTATTTT. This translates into CASSSRTSADTQYF.

The CDR3 loop reads CASSVARSTDTQYF. CDR3 bases: TGTGCCAGCAGCGTAGCCCGCTCGACAGATACGCAGTATTTT. The chain carries TRBV9 and TRBJ2-3; D is unclear. Germline V gene sequence: CDR1 SGDLS, CDR2 YYNGEE. CDR3 length: 14 residues. Trimming shortened V by 0 bases and J by 3 bases, and 8 bases separated the two germline ends.

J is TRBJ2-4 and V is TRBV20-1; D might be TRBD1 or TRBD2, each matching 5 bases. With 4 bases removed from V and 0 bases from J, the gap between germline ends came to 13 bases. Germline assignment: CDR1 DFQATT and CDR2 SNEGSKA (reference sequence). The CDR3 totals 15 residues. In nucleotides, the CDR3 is TGCAGTGCTACGGGACCAGCAGCAGCCAAAAACATTCAGTACTTC. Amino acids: CSATGPAAAKNIQYF.

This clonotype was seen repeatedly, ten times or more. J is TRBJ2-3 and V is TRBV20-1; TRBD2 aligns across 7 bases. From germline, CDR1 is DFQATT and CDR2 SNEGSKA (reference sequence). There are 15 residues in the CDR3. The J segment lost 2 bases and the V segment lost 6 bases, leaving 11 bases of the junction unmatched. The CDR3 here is CSATPPRDYTDTQYF. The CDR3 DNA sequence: TGCAGTGCCACCCCTCCGCGGGACTACACAGATACGCAGTATTTT.

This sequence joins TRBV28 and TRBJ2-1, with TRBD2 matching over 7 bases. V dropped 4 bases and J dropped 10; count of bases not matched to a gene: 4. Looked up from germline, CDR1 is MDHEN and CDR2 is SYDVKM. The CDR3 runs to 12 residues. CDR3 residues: CASSSQRGEQFF. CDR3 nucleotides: TGTGCCAGCAGTTCCCAGCGGGGCGAGCAGTTCTTC. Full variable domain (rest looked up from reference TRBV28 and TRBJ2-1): DVKVTQSSRYLVKRTGEKVFLECVQDMDHENMFWYRQDPGLGLRLIYFSYDVKMKEKGDIPEGYSVSREKKERFSLILESASTNQTSMYLCASSSQRGEQFFGPGTRLTVL.

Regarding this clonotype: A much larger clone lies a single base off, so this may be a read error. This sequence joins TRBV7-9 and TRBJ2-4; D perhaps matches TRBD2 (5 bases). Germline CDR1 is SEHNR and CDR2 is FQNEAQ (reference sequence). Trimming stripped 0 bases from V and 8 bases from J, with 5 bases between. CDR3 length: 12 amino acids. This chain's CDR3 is CASSLARDIQYF. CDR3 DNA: TGTGCCAGCAGCTTAGCGAGGGACATTCAGTACTTC.

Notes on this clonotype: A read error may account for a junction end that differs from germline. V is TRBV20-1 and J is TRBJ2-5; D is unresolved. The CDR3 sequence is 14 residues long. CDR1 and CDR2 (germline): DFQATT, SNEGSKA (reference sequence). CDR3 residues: CSARDRLGQETQYF. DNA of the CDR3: TGTAGTGCTAGAGACCGGTTAGGGCAAGAGACCCAGTACTTC.

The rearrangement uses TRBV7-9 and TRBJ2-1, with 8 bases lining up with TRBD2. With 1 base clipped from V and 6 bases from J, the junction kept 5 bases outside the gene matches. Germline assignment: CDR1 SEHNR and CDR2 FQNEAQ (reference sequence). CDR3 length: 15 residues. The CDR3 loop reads CASSLGPGRANEQFF. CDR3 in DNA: TGTGCCAGCAGCTTAGGTCCCGGGAGGGCCAATGAGCAGTTCTTC.

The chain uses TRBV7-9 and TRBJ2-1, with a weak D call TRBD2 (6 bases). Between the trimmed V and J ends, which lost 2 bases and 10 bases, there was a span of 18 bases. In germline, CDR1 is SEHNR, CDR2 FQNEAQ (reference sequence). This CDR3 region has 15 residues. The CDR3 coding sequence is TGTGCCAGCAGCTTATCGGGAGCGTCGGGTCGGGAGCAGTTCTTC. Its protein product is CASSLSGASGREQFF. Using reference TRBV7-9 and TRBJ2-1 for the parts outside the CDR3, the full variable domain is DTGVSQNPRHKITKRGQNVTFRCDPISEHNRLYWYRQTLGQGPEFLTYFQNEAQLEKSRLLSDRFSAERPKGSFSTLEIQRTEQGDSAMYLCASSLSGASGREQFFGPGTRLTVL.

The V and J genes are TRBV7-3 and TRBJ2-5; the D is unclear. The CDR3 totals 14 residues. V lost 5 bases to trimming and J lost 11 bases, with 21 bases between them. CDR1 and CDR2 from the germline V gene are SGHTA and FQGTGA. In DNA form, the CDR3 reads TGTGCCAGCAGCGTTACCCCTGGGGAATATGAGCAGTACTTC. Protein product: CASSVTPGEYEQYF.

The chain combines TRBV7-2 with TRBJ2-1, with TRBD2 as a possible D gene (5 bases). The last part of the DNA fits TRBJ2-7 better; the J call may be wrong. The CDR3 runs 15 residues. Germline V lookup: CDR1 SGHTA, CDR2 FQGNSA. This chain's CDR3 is CASSSQDLIYNEQYF. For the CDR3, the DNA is TGTGCCAGCAGCTCCCAGGACTTGATCTACAATGAGCAGTACTTC.